One T cell receptor beta chain is described in this entry. The assay was immunoSEQ multiplex PCR, and TCRdb's table has in-frame clones only and misses some. The profile shows hundreds of thousands of clones, roughly 80% of them singletons. The sample comes from a study of blood T cell repertoires in COVID-19. Study details: Italy, Spain and the United States were the sources of the convalescent and acute COVID-19 samples.

The V segment lost 6 bases and the J segment 4 bases; nucleotides outside the gene matches: 12. The CDR3 runs 16 residues. Looked up from germline, CDR1 is MNHEY and CDR2 is SMNVEV (reference sequence). This sequence joins TRBV27 and TRBJ2-3, with TRBD2 matching 8 bases. The TCR originated in a woman in her forties or fifties with active or convalescent COVID-19. Sequenced material: peripheral blood. CDR3 sequence: CASRIIAGKQADTQYF. CDR3 nucleotides: TGTGCCAGCAGAATTATAGCGGGAAAACAGGCAGATACGCAGTATTTT.